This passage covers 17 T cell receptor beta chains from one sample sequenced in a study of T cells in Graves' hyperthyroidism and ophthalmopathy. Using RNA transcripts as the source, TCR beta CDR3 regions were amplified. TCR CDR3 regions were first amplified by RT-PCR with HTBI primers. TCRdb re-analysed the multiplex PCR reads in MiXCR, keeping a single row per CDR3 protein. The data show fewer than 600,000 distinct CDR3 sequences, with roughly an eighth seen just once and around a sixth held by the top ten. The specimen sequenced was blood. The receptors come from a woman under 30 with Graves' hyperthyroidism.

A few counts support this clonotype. The CDR3 nucleotides read TGCAGTGCTAGAGATTCCCTAGCGGGAGTCTATGAGCAGTTCTTC. Translated: CSARDSLAGVYEQFF. This chain joins TRBV20-1 and TRBJ2-1; 10 nucleotides align to TRBD2. V shed 0 bases and J 8 bases; nucleotides not matched to a gene: 7. The CDR3 contains 15 residues. Germline V gene data show CDR1 as DFQATT and CDR2 as SNEGSKA (reference sequence).

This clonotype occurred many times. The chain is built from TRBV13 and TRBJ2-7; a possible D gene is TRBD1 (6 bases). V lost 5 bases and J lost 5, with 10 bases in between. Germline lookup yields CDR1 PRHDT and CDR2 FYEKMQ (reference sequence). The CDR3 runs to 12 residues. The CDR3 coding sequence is TGTGCCAGCAGCCAAACAGGGAACGAGCAGTACTTC. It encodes CASSQTGNEQYF.

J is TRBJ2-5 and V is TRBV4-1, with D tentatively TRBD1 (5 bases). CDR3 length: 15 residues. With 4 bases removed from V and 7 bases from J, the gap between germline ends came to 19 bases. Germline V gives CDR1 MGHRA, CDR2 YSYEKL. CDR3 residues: CASSPTGHPFWTQYF. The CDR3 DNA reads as TGCGCCAGCAGCCCCACCGGACATCCTTTTTGGACCCAGTACTTC.

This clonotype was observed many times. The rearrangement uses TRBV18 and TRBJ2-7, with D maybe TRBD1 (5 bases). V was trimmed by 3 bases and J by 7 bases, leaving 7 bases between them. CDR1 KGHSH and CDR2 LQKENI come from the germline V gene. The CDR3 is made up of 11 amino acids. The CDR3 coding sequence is TGTGCCAGCTCACCTAAGGGGGAGCAGTACTTC. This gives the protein CASSPKGEQYF. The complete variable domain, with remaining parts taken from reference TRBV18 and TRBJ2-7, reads NAGVMQNPRHLVRRRGQEARLRCSPMKGHSHVYWYRQLPEEGLKFMVYLQKENIIDESGMPKERFSAEFPKEGPSILRIQQVVRGDSAAYFCASSPKGEQYFGPGTRLTVT.

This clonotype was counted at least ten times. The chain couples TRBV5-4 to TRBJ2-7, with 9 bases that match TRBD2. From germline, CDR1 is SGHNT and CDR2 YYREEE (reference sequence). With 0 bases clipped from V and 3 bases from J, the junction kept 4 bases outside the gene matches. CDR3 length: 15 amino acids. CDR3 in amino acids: CASSLGLAENYEQYF. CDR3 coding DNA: TGTGCCAGCAGCTTGGGACTAGCGGAGAACTACGAGCAGTACTTC.

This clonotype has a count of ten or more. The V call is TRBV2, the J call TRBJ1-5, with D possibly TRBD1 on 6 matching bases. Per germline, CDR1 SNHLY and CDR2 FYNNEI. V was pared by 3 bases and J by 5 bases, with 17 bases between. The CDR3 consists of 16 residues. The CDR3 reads CASSEASTGIHQPQHF. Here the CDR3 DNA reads TGTGCCAGCAGTGAGGCCTCTACAGGGATTCATCAGCCCCAGCATTTT.

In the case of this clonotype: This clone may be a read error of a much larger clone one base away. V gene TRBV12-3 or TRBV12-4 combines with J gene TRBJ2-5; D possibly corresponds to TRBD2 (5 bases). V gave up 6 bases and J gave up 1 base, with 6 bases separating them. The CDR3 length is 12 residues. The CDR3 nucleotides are TGTGCCAGCAGGGACTTCCAAGAGACCCAGTACTTC. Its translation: CASRDFQETQYF.

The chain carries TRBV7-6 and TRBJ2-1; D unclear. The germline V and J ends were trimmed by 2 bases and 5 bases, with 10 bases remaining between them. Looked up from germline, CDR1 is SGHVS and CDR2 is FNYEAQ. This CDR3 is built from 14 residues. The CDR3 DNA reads TGTGCCAGCAGCTTACAAAACAGCAACAATGAGCAGTTCTTC. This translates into CASSLQNSNNEQFF.

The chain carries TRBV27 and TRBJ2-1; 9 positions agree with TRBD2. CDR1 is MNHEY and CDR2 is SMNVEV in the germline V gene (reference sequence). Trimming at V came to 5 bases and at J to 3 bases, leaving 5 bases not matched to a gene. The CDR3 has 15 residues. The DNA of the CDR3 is TGTGCCAGCAGTACTAGACTAGCGGTCTACAATGAGCAGTTCTTC. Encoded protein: CASSTRLAVYNEQFF.

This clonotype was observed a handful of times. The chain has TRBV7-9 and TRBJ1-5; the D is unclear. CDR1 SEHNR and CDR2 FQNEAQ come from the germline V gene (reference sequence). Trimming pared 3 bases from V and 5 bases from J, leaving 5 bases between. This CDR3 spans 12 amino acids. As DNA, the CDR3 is TGTGCCAGCAGCTTTTCCGATCAGCCCCAGCATTTT. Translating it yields CASSFSDQPQHF.

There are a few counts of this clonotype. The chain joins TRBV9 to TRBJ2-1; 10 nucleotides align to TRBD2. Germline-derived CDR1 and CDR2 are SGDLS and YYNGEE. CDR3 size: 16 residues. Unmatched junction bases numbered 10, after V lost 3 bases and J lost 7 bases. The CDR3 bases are TGTGCCAGCAGCGCCGTAGCGGGAGGTCTTCCAAATGAGCAGTTCTTC. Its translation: CASSAVAGGLPNEQFF. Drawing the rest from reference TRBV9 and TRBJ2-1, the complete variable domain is DSGVTQTPKHLITATGQRVTLRCSPRSGDLSVYWYQQSLDQGLQFLIQYYNGEERAKGNILERFSAQQFPDLHSELNLSSLELGDSALYFCASSAVAGGLPNEQFFGPGTRLTVL.

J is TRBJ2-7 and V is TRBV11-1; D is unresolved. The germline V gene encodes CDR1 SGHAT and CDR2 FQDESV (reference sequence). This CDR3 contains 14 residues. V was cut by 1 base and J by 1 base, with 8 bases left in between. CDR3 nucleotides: TGTGCCAGCAGCTTAGGGGTACAGTCCTACGAGCAGTACTTC. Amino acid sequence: CASSLGVQSYEQYF.

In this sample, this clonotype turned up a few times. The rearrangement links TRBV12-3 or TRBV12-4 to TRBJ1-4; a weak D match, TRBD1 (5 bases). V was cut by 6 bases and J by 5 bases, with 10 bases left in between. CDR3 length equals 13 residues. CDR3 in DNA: TGTGCCAGCAGGTCCTCAGGGAATGAAAAACTGTTTTTT. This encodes CASRSSGNEKLFF.

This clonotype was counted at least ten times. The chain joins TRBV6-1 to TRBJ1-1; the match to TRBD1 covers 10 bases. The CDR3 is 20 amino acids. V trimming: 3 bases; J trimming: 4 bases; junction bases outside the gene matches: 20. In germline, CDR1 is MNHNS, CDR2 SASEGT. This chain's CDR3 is CASSDSTGGVYFVGGTEAFF. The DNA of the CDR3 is TGTGCCAGCAGTGATTCGACAGGGGGCGTATATTTTGTCGGAGGCACTGAAGCTTTCTTT.

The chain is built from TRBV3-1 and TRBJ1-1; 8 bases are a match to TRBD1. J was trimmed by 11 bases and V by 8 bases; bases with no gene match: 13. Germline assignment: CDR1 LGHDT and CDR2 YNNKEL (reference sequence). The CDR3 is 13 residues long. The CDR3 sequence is CASGQGERKGAFF. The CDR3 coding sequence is TGTGCCAGCGGACAGGGCGAAAGGAAAGGGGCTTTCTTT.

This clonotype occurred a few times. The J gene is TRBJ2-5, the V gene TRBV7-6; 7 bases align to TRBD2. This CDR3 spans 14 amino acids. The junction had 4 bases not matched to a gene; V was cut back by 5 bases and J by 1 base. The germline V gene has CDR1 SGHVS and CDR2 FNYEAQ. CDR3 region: CASSRPGGQETQYF. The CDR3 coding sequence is TGTGCCAGCAGCCGACCGGGGGGCCAAGAGACCCAGTACTTC. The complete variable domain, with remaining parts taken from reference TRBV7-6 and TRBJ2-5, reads GAGVSQSPRYKVTKRGQDVALRCDPISGHVSLYWYRQALGQGPEFLTYFNYEAQQDKSGLPNDRFSAERPEGSISTLTIQRTEQRDSAMYRCASSRPGGQETQYFGPGTRLLVL.

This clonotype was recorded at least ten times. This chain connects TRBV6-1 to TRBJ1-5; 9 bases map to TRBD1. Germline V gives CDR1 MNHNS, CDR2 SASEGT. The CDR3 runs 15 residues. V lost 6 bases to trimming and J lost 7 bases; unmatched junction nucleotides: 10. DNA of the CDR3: TGTGCCAGCAGACCATTCACAGGGGGCGAACAGCCCCAGCATTTT. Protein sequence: CASRPFTGGEQPQHF.